The 16 T cell receptor beta chains below come from one sample, sequenced in a study of T cell clonotyping in hematopoietic cell transplantation. Noted time point: recipient sample about 28 days before transplant, after cytoreduction. Clones were sequenced by immunoSEQ multiplex PCR, and TCRdb holds only the in-frame ones, with some missing. The sample lists tens of thousands of clones, around 86% occurring once. The source was peripheral blood mononuclear cells, collected before stem cell transplant. The receptor set was obtained from a man aged 55 to 70 with biphenotypic leukemia. Some clones in this sample may be carry-over from other donors' samples.

This clone has more than one count but fewer than ten. The CDR3 region is CASSQERFTNEKLFF. CDR3 coding DNA: TGCGCCAGCAGCCAAGAGAGGTTTACTAATGAAAAACTGTTTTTT. This sequence joins TRBV4-3 and TRBJ1-4; D remains ambiguous. The V end lost 0 bases, the J end lost 2 bases, and 7 bases lay between the germline ends. CDR1 LGHNA and CDR2 YSLEER come from the germline V gene. The CDR3 is 15 residues long.

V usage is TRBV19 and J usage is TRBJ1-1; the D is unclear. CDR1 LNHDA and CDR2 SQIVND come from the germline V gene (reference sequence). There are 15 residues in the CDR3. V shed 0 bases and J shed 0 bases, with 8 bases lying between them. In DNA, the CDR3 is TGTGCCAGTAGTATAGAGAGACTGCTGAACACTGAAGCTTTCTTT. Its translation: CASSIERLLNTEAFF. Looking up the rest from reference TRBV19 and TRBJ1-1 gives the full variable domain: DGGITQSPKYLFRKEGQNVTLSCEQNLNHDAMYWYRQDPGQGLRLIYYSQIVNDFQKGDIAEGYSVSREKKESFPLTVTSAQKNPTAFYLCASSIERLLNTEAFFGQGTRLTVV.

The sample holds a few counts of this clone. The V gene is TRBV5-4, the J gene TRBJ1-1; D uncertain. The germline CDR1 and CDR2 sequences are SGHNT and YYREEE (reference sequence). The CDR3 has 12 amino acids. V was clipped by 4 bases and J by 1 base, with 5 bases between them. This CDR3 reads CASSPENTEAFF. CDR3 coding DNA: TGTGCCAGCAGCCCGGAGAACACTGAAGCTTTCTTT.

The chain recombines TRBV2 with TRBJ1-1; TRBD1 is a possible D gene (6 bases). This CDR3 region has 15 residues. V lost 1 base and J lost 2, with 11 bases in between. The germline V gene encodes CDR1 SNHLY and CDR2 FYNNEI. CDR3 residues: CASSEDAGANTEAFF. CDR3 sequence (DNA): TGTGCCAGCAGTGAAGATGCAGGGGCTAACACTGAAGCTTTCTTT.

This chain connects TRBV6-5 to TRBJ1-2; 9 bases map to TRBD1. Germline loops: CDR1 MNHEY, CDR2 SVGAGI. The CDR3 loop spans 15 amino acids. Trimming removed 8 bases from V and 7 bases from J; junction bases left unmatched: 14. The CDR3 bases are TGTGCCAGCCGGAGTGCAGGACAGGGGAGGGGTGGCTACACCTTC. Translating it yields CASRSAGQGRGGYTF.

V usage is TRBV5-1 and J usage is TRBJ2-3; 7 nucleotides match TRBD2. The CDR3 contains 15 residues. Germline loops: CDR1 SGHRS, CDR2 YFSETQ. The V segment lost 3 bases and the J segment 1 base; nucleotides outside the gene matches: 5. CDR3 loop: CASSSSTSGTDTQYF. The CDR3 DNA sequence: TGCGCCAGCAGCTCCTCAACTAGCGGCACAGATACGCAGTATTTT.

The chain couples TRBV2 to TRBJ1-1; D is undetermined. The CDR3 totals 15 residues. Trimming cost V 8 bases and J 1 base, with 17 bases left between them. Germline CDR1 and CDR2: SNHLY and FYNNEI. CDR3 sequence: CASSPGPARNTEAFF. The CDR3, as DNA: TGTGCCAGCTCCCCCGGGCCCGCACGGAACACTGAAGCTTTCTTT.

The V and J genes are TRBV28 and TRBJ1-5; possible D gene TRBD1, 5 bases. There are 14 residues in the CDR3. V lost 4 bases and J lost 7, with 14 bases in between. Looked up from germline, CDR1 is MDHEN and CDR2 is SYDVKM. The CDR3 reads CASSSATGRQPQHF. The DNA of the CDR3 is TGTGCCAGCAGTTCCGCCACAGGTCGCCAGCCCCAGCATTTT.

The chain links TRBV6-5 to TRBJ1-4; a weak D match, TRBD1 (5 bases). V lost 6 bases to trimming and J lost 8 bases, with 13 bases between them. The CDR3 loop spans 13 amino acids. Germline V gene sequence: CDR1 MNHEY, CDR2 SVGAGI. CDR3 sequence (DNA): TGTGCCAGCAGCTCCGGGGGGGTCGAAAAACTGTTTTTT. Translating gives CASSSGGVEKLFF.

The V and J genes are TRBV5-4 and TRBJ1-1; no clear D gene. CDR1 is SGHNT and CDR2 is YYREEE in the germline V gene (reference sequence). This CDR3 is 12 amino acids long. V lost 0 bases, J lost 3 bases, and 3 bases lay in between. DNA for the CDR3: TGTGCCAGCAGCTTGGGGCACACTGAAGCTTTCTTT. The encoded protein is CASSLGHTEAFF.

The V call is TRBV5-1, the J call TRBJ1-2; TRBD1 agrees at 7 bases. This CDR3 contains 16 residues. Germline V gene sequence: CDR1 SGHRS, CDR2 YFSETQ. The trim removed 2 bases at V and 1 base at J, leaving 8 bases unmatched. The CDR3 loop is CASSLTAGGVNYGYTF. In DNA, the CDR3 is TGCGCCAGCAGCTTAACGGCAGGGGGAGTTAACTATGGCTACACCTTC.

The V and J genes are TRBV5-1 and TRBJ2-6, with D unclear. Germline values: CDR1 SGHRS, CDR2 YFSETQ. The CDR3 is 14 amino acids. Trimming removed 3 bases from V and 0 bases from J, with 4 bases in between. The CDR3 loop is CASSWGSGANVLTF. DNA for the CDR3: TGCGCCAGCAGCTGGGGCTCTGGGGCCAACGTCCTGACTTTC. The full variable domain, rest sourced from reference TRBV5-1 and TRBJ2-6, is KAGVTQTPRYLIKTRGQQVTLSCSPISGHRSVSWYQQTPGQGLQFLFEYFSETQRNKGNFPGRFSGRQFSNSRSEMNVSTLELGDSALYLCASSWGSGANVLTFGAGSRLTVL.

This sequence joins TRBV2 and TRBJ2-2; D perhaps matches TRBD2 (6 bases). The CDR3 covers 16 residues. CDR1 and CDR2 from the germline V gene are SNHLY and FYNNEI. The V end was cut by 1 base, the J end by 7 bases, with 16 bases between. This CDR3 reads CASSEGTITKVGELFF. As DNA, the CDR3 is TGTGCCAGCAGTGAAGGGACTATCACTAAGGTCGGGGAGCTGTTTTTT.

The gene calls are TRBV19 and TRBJ1-5; the D is unclear. CDR1 LNHDA and CDR2 SQIVND come from the germline V gene (reference sequence). This CDR3 contains 14 residues. V lost 5 bases and J 6 bases, leaving 14 bases between the germline ends. The DNA for the CDR3 is TGTGCCAGTAGTCTAAGTACGTGGGGTCAGCCCCAGCATTTT. It codes for CASSLSTWGQPQHF. Looking up the rest from reference TRBV19 and TRBJ1-5 gives the full variable domain: DGGITQSPKYLFRKEGQNVTLSCEQNLNHDAMYWYRQDPGQGLRLIYYSQIVNDFQKGDIAEGYSVSREKKESFPLTVTSAQKNPTAFYLCASSLSTWGQPQHFGDGTRLSIL.

The V gene is TRBV5-8, the J gene TRBJ1-1; D is unresolved. The V gene lost 1 base and the J gene lost 3 bases, with 13 bases spanning the gap. The CDR3 has 15 amino acids. CDR1 is SGHTS, CDR2 YDEGEE, per germline. In nucleotides, the CDR3 is TGTGCCAGCAGCTTGAAGAGGAGAGGTGACACTGAAGCTTTCTTT. Its translation: CASSLKRRGDTEAFF.

The V gene is TRBV5-8, the J gene TRBJ2-2; TRBD1 aligns across 12 bases. Germline assignment: CDR1 SGHTS and CDR2 YDEGEE. V trimming: 4 bases; J trimming: 6 bases; junction bases outside the gene matches: 7. The CDR3 sequence is 16 residues long. DNA for the CDR3: TGTGCCAGCAGCCTAGAGGGACAGGGGGCTCCCGGGGAGCTGTTTTTT. This codes for CASSLEGQGAPGELFF.